This TCR beta chain was captured by sequencing in a study of T cell responses to AZD1222 COVID-19 vaccine. Overall study findings and caveats: The breadth and depth of Spike-specific TCRs increased once two AZD1222 doses had been given.

Comments on this clone: What it recognizes is unknown. Other DNA sequences from this sample encode an identical CDR3 as well.

TCRdb keeps only in-frame clones here, not all; method: immunoSEQ multiplex PCR. The table lists around 140,000 clones, more than 90% of them singletons, with about 1.9% in the top ten. This CDR3 is built from 13 residues. V was pared by 3 bases and J by 5 bases, with 8 bases between. The germline CDR1 and CDR2 sequences are LNHDA and SQIVND (reference sequence). Specimen: peripheral blood, collected 28 days after the second AZD1222 dose. The gene calls are TRBV19 and TRBJ1-5; D unresolved. The source of this sequence is an adult who received the AZD1222 COVID-19 vaccine. CDR3 sequence reads: CASSIQSDQPQHF. The CDR3 nucleotides are TGTGCCAGTAGTATCCAATCGGATCAGCCCCAGCATTTT.